A selection of T cell receptor beta chains follows, all from one sample in a study of shared clonotypes between healthy human individuals. Data came from immunoSEQ multiplex PCR; TCRdb stores just in-frame clones and leaves some out. This repertoire shows 2 million to 3 million clones, approximately 94% found once; its top ten account for around 0.4%. Sequencing used naive CD4+ T cells from PBMCs. These receptors all stem from a man between 18 and 29 years old in good health. Some clones in this sample may be carry-over from other donors' samples. CDR3s include the opening cysteine and the closing phenylalanine or tryptophan. D genes are given only for firm matches.

d_call j_call v_call cdr3_aa
TRBD1 TRBJ2-5 TRBV27 CASMYRGRYITQETQYF
TRBD2 TRBJ2-3 TRBV7-9 CASSLEGGLAGYRTDTQYF
TRBD1 TRBJ2-7 TRBV11-3 CASSLGQGISYEQYF
- TRBJ2-3 TRBV18 CASSPPAPEGTQYF
TRBD1 TRBJ2-1 TRBV5-6 CASSLEWSGQGYNEQFF
- TRBJ2-7 TRBV18 CASSPYKAAAAPHEQYF
- TRBJ2-1 TRBV5-1 CASSLFPNRVGYNEQFF
- TRBJ2-2 TRBV7-9 CASSLGQRNTGELFF
TRBD1 TRBJ2-7 TRBV19 CASRDRGVSYEQYF
TRBD2 TRBJ2-2 TRBV27 CASSFGLAGAGTGELFF
TRBD2 TRBJ2-1 TRBV28 CASDPGTSGRDGQFF
- TRBJ1-4 TRBV11-1 CASGNDSGEKLFF
- TRBJ2-7 TRBV6-1 CASSEFLSSYEQYF
- TRBJ2-3 TRBV28 CASSLLLRGGWGVGTDTQYF
TRBD1 TRBJ2-5 TRBV27 CASSRGQGQETQYF
TRBD1 TRBJ1-5 TRBV7-6 CASSFAVRDRGSNQPQHF
- TRBJ2-2 TRBV11-3 CASSLGLANTGELFF
- TRBJ2-5 TRBV28 CASSFRDPVGAQYF
- TRBJ2-5 TRBV4-3 CASSQWGLGETQYF
TRBD1 TRBJ2-1 TRBV6-5 CASSSRQGDEQFF
- TRBJ1-4 TRBV29-1 CSVERGGDEKLFF
TRBD2 TRBJ2-1 TRBV28 CASSLWGLARSSSSYNEQFF
TRBD1 TRBJ2-2 TRBV5-1 CATHLQGADTGELFF
TRBD2 TRBJ2-3 TRBV5-1 CASRERGGAGNTDTQYF
- TRBJ1-5 TRBV27 CASSRWMGSNQPQHF
- TRBJ2-4 TRBV29-1 CSVAGGASENIQYF
TRBD1 TRBJ2-7 TRBV18 CASSQGTDPSYEQYF
TRBD1 TRBJ1-2 TRBV18 CASSITGQGNYGYTF
TRBD1 TRBJ2-2 TRBV28 CASSSQGDTGELFF
- TRBJ2-7 TRBV6-5 CASSPRQTSSYEQYF
TRBD2 TRBJ2-3 TRBV7-9 CASSLGSGRAGTDTQYF
- TRBJ1-2 TRBV10-3 CAISGHLGYGYTF
TRBD2 TRBJ2-7 TRBV30 CAWSVGSSGRFLPYEQYF
TRBD1 TRBJ1-2 TRBV28 CASSSTGQGPNYGYTF
- TRBJ1-5 TRBV2 CASSDEDNQPQHF
- TRBJ2-2 TRBV5-6 CASSLLARPDTGELFF
- TRBJ2-7 TRBV19 CASSPQGLTYEQYF